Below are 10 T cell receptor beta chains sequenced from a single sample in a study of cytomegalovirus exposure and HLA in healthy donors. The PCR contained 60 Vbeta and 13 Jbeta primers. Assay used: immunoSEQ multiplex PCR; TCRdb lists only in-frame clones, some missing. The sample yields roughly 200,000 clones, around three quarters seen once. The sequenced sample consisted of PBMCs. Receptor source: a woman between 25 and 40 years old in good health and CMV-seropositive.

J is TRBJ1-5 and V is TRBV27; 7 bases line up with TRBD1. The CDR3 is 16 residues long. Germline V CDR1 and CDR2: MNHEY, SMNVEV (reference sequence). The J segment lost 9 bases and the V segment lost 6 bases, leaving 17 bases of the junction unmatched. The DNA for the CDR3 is TGTGCCAGCAGAAGGGCGGGACAGAACCCACTTGGGCCCCAGCATTTT. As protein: CASRRAGQNPLGPQHF.

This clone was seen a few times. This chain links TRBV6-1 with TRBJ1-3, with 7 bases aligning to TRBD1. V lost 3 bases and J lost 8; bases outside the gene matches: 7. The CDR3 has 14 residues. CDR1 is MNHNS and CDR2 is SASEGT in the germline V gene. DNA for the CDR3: TGTGCCAGCAGTGAGATGCGACAGGGATACACCATATATTTT. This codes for CASSEMRQGYTIYF.

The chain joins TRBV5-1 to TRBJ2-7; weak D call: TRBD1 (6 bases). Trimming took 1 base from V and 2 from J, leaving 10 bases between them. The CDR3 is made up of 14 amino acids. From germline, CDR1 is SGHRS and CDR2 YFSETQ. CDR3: CASSLQQGPYEQYF. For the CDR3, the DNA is TGCGCCAGCAGCTTGCAACAGGGCCCCTACGAGCAGTACTTC. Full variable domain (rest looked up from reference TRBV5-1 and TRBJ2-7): KAGVTQTPRYLIKTRGQQVTLSCSPISGHRSVSWYQQTPGQGLQFLFEYFSETQRNKGNFPGRFSGRQFSNSRSEMNVSTLELGDSALYLCASSLQQGPYEQYFGPGTRLTVT.

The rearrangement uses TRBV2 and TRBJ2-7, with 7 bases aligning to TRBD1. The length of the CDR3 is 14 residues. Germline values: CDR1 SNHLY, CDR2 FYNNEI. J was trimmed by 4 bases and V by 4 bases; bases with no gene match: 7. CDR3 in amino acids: CASSAIGGSYEQYF. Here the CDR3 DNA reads TGTGCCAGCAGTGCGATAGGGGGCTCATACGAGCAGTACTTC.

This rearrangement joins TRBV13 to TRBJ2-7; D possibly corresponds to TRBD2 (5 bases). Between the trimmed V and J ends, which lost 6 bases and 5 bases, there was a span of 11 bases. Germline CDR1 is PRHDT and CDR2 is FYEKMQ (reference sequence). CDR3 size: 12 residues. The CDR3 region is CASRYQEDEQYF. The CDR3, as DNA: TGTGCCAGCAGGTATCAGGAGGACGAGCAGTACTTC. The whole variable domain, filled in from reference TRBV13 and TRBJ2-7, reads AAGVIQSPRHLIKEKRETATLKCYPIPRHDTVYWYQQGPGQDPQFLISFYEKMQSDKGSIPDRFSAQQFSDYHSELNMSSLELGDSALYFCASRYQEDEQYFGPGTRLTVT.

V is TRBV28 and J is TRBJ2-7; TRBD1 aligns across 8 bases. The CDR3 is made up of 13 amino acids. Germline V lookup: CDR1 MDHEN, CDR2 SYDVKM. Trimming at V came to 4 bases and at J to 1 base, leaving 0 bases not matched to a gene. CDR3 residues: CASSWDRSYEQYF. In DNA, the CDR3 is TGTGCCAGCAGTTGGGACAGGTCCTACGAGCAGTACTTC.

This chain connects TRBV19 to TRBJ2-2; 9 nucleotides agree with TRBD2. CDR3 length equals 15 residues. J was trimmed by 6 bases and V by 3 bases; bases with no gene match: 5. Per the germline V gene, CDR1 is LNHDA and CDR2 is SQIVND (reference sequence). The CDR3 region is CASSIIAGGPGELFF. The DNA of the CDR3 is TGTGCCAGTAGTATCATCGCGGGGGGGCCCGGGGAGCTGTTTTTT.

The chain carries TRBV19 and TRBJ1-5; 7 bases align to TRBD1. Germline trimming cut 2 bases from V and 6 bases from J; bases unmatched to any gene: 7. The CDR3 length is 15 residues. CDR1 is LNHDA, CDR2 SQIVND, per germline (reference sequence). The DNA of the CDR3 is TGTGCCAGTAGTATAAAAGGGACAGCGGCTCAGCCCCAGCATTTT. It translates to CASSIKGTAAQPQHF. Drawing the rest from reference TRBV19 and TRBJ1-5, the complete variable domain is DGGITQSPKYLFRKEGQNVTLSCEQNLNHDAMYWYRQDPGQGLRLIYYSQIVNDFQKGDIAEGYSVSREKKESFPLTVTSAQKNPTAFYLCASSIKGTAAQPQHFGDGTRLSIL.

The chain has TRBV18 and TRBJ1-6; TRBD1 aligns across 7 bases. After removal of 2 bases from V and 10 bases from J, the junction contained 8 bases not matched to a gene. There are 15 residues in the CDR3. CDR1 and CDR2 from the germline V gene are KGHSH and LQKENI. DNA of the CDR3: TGTGCCAGCTCACCAACGGGACAGTCATACTCACCCCTCCACTTT. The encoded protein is CASSPTGQSYSPLHF.

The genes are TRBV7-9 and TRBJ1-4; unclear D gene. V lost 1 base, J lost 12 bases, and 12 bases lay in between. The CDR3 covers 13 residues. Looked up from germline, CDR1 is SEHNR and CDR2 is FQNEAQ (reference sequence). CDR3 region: CASSLGGVEELFF. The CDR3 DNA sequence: TGTGCCAGCAGCTTAGGTGGTGTAGAGGAACTGTTTTTT.